This passage covers 24 T cell receptor beta chains from one sample sequenced in a study of control samples from healthy donors and cancer patients. Here immunoSEQ multiplex PCR was the method, and the copy in TCRdb shows in-frame clones only, minus some. This table holds around 170,000 clones, approximately 90% found once. Material for sequencing was blood. The receptors here all came from a woman aged 25 to 45 in good health.

The gene calls are TRBV7-3 and TRBJ2-7, with a possible D match to TRBD2 (5 bases). The V gene lost 8 bases and the J gene lost 2 bases, with 13 bases spanning the gap. The CDR3 extends over 13 amino acids. The germline CDR1 and CDR2 sequences are SGHTA and FQGTGA. Here the CDR3 DNA reads TGTGCCAGCGGTAGCGACGGGACCTACGAGCAGTACTTC. Translation: CASGSDGTYEQYF.

The chain links TRBV5-4 to TRBJ2-1; D call uncertain. CDR1 and CDR2 (germline): SGHNT, YYREEE (reference sequence). CDR3 size: 12 residues. Trimming removed 4 bases from V and 8 bases from J, with 10 bases in between. The CDR3 loop reads CASSPTGHEQFF. For the CDR3, the DNA is TGTGCCAGCAGCCCGACCGGGCATGAGCAGTTCTTC. The variable domain in full, completed from reference TRBV5-4 and TRBJ2-1, reads ETGVTQSPTHLIKTRGQQVTLRCSSQSGHNTVSWYQQALGQGPQFIFQYYREEENGRGNFPPRFSGLQFPNYSSELNVNALELDDSALYLCASSPTGHEQFFGPGTRLTVL.

The V and J genes are TRBV28 and TRBJ2-1; 9 bases fit TRBD1. Germline loops: CDR1 MDHEN, CDR2 SYDVKM. J lost 4 bases, V lost 6 bases, and 7 bases had no gene match. The CDR3 contains 15 residues. CDR3 DNA sequence: TGTGCCAGCAGCATCCCGGGACAGGGTTACAATGAGCAGTTCTTC. Amino acid sequence: CASSIPGQGYNEQFF.

The genes are TRBV4-2 and TRBJ2-7, with 11 bases aligning to TRBD2. The CDR3 runs to 15 residues. The J segment lost 3 bases and the V segment lost 1 base, leaving 2 bases of the junction unmatched. Per the germline V gene, CDR1 is LGHNA and CDR2 is YNFKEQ. This CDR3 reads CASSQALAGGYEQYF. The CDR3 DNA is TGTGCCAGCAGCCAAGCTCTAGCGGGGGGCTACGAGCAGTACTTC.

The rearrangement uses TRBV4-3 and TRBJ1-2; D gene uncertain. Germline CDR1 reads LGHNA; CDR2 reads YSLEER. The CDR3 extends over 13 amino acids. The V end was cut by 0 bases, the J end by 12 bases, with 14 bases between. Here the CDR3 DNA reads TGCGCCAGCAGCCAAGAACGTATTGGGGTTAACACCTTC. Translation gives CASSQERIGVNTF.

This clone was counted only a few times. This chain uses TRBV7-8 with TRBJ1-3, with 7 bases matching TRBD1. This CDR3 region has 17 residues. The V and J ends lost 0 bases and 0 bases, in that order; junction bases with no gene match: 5. Germline V gene data show CDR1 as SGHVS and CDR2 as FQNEAQ. The CDR3 DNA reads as TGTGCCAGCAGCTTAGCGGCGGCAGGGGGCTCTGGAAACACCATATATTTT. Translation gives CASSLAAAGGSGNTIYF.

The rearrangement links TRBV7-2 to TRBJ1-4, with D possibly being TRBD1 (5 bases). Per germline, CDR1 SGHTA and CDR2 FQGNSA. The CDR3 has 14 residues. V lost 5 bases and J 5 bases, leaving 12 bases between the germline ends. For the CDR3, the DNA is TGTGCCAGCAGCAAACCGGGACGGAATGAAAAACTGTTTTTT. Encoded protein: CASSKPGRNEKLFF.

The chain links TRBV5-1 to TRBJ2-3, with 9 bases aligning to TRBD2. The V segment lost 4 bases and the J segment 3 bases; nucleotides outside the gene matches: 3. There are 14 residues in the CDR3. The germline CDR1 and CDR2 sequences are SGHRS and YFSETQ. CDR3 amino acids: CASSATSGTDTQYF. The CDR3 nucleotides are TGCGCCAGCAGCGCAACTAGCGGGACAGATACGCAGTATTTT.

The chain employs TRBV6-6 and TRBJ1-1, with no clear D. CDR3 size: 14 residues. Trimming cost V 5 bases and J 1 base, with 11 bases left between them. Per germline, CDR1 MNHNY and CDR2 SVGAGI (reference sequence). CDR3 DNA: TGTGCCAGCAGTACCCCCCGGGGGAACACTGAAGCTTTCTTT. Translating gives CASSTPRGNTEAFF.

The rearrangement joins TRBV7-9 to TRBJ2-5; D is uncertain. CDR1 is SEHNR, CDR2 FQNEAQ, per germline (reference sequence). There are 13 residues in the CDR3. V shed 1 base and J shed 5 bases, with 8 bases lying between them. The DNA for the CDR3 is TGTGCCAGCAGCTTAGTTATTGGGGAGACCCAGTACTTC. Protein product: CASSLVIGETQYF.

The genes are TRBV5-1 and TRBJ2-3, with 7 bases matching TRBD1. V shed 3 bases, J shed 0 bases, and the junction held 4 bases outside the gene matches. Per the germline V gene, CDR1 is SGHRS and CDR2 is YFSETQ. The CDR3 extends over 15 amino acids. The CDR3 region is CASSSMDRSTDTQYF. CDR3 nucleotides: TGCGCCAGCAGCTCGATGGACAGGAGCACAGATACGCAGTATTTT.

The rearrangement uses TRBV15 and TRBJ2-1; TRBD2 matches at 7 bases. The germline V gene encodes CDR1 LNHNV and CDR2 YYDKDF (reference sequence). J gave up 9 bases and V 6 bases, and 11 bases lay outside the gene matches. The CDR3 loop spans 14 amino acids. CDR3 nucleotide sequence: TGTGCCACCAGAATCGCGACTAGCTCTAGTGAGCAGTTCTTC. As protein: CATRIATSSSEQFF. Looking up the rest from reference TRBV15 and TRBJ2-1 gives the full variable domain: DAMVIQNPRYQVTQFGKPVTLSCSQTLNHNVMYWYQQKSSQAPKLLFHYYDKDFNNEADTPDNFQSRRPNTSFCFLDIRSPGLGDTAMYLCATRIATSSSEQFFGPGTRLTVL.

In its sample, this clone was seen once. This chain connects TRBV5-5 to TRBJ2-7; possibly TRBD1 for D (7 bases). The CDR3 is 16 residues long. Germline V gene sequence: CDR1 SGHKS, CDR2 YYEKEE (reference sequence). The ends were cut back, 1 base at V and 2 bases at J, with 16 bases in the middle. CDR3 protein: CASSLRRQGGPYEQYF. The CDR3 DNA reads TGTGCCAGCAGCTTGCGTCGACAGGGAGGCCCCTACGAGCAGTACTTC.

V is TRBV27 and J is TRBJ1-2, with 7 bases lining up with TRBD1. This CDR3 region has 13 residues. The ends lost 6 bases at V and 5 bases at J; junction bases unmatched: 6. CDR1 and CDR2 from the germline V gene are MNHEY and SMNVEV (reference sequence). CDR3 residues: CASSPEGAYGYTF. CDR3 bases: TGTGCCAGCAGCCCAGAGGGGGCATATGGCTACACCTTC.

The chain combines TRBV5-1 with TRBJ1-3, with 9 nucleotides matching TRBD1. Losses at the gene ends were 4 bases for V and 5 bases for J; bases not matched to a gene: 16. CDR3 length: 18 amino acids. Germline V CDR1 and CDR2: SGHRS, YFSETQ. The CDR3 coding sequence is TGCGCCAGCAGCACCGGGACAGGGTCTTCCGTCGGGCGAAACACCATATATTTT. Translation: CASSTGTGSSVGRNTIYF. Full variable domain (rest looked up from reference TRBV5-1 and TRBJ1-3): KAGVTQTPRYLIKTRGQQVTLSCSPISGHRSVSWYQQTPGQGLQFLFEYFSETQRNKGNFPGRFSGRQFSNSRSEMNVSTLELGDSALYLCASSTGTGSSVGRNTIYFGEGSWLTVV.

The chain employs TRBV7-8 and TRBJ1-3; 7 nucleotides agree with TRBD1. CDR3 length: 15 residues. With 5 bases clipped from V and 0 bases from J, the junction kept 4 bases outside the gene matches. Germline CDR1 is SGHVS and CDR2 is FQNEAQ. CDR3 sequence reads: CASSQGTASGNTIYF. CDR3 in DNA: TGTGCCAGCAGCCAAGGGACAGCCTCTGGAAACACCATATATTTT.

The chain combines TRBV7-2 with TRBJ2-1; possible D gene TRBD2, 6 bases. The CDR3 loop spans 15 amino acids. The V end lost 5 bases, the J end lost 3 bases, and 14 bases lay between the germline ends. Germline CDR1 reads SGHTA; CDR2 reads FQGNSA. In DNA, the CDR3 is TGTGCCAGCAGCCCCACAGCGGGTAGCTACAATGAGCAGTTCTTC. Translation gives CASSPTAGSYNEQFF.

The V and J genes are TRBV7-2 and TRBJ2-1, with 7 bases identical to TRBD2. The CDR3 sequence is 16 residues long. Germline CDR1 SGHTA, CDR2 FQGNSA. V lost 1 base to trimming and J lost 7 bases; unmatched junction nucleotides: 10. CDR3 coding DNA: TGTGCCAGCAGCTTAGGCCCGGGACTCGGGGGGAATGAGCAGTTCTTC. It specifies CASSLGPGLGGNEQFF.

The chain couples TRBV20-1 to TRBJ2-7; 7 nucleotides align to TRBD2. This CDR3 is built from 12 residues. CDR1 and CDR2 from the germline V gene are DFQATT and SNEGSKA (reference sequence). The V and J ends lost 3 bases and 4 bases, in that order; junction bases with no gene match: 3. The CDR3 region is CSASIGGYEQYF. CDR3 DNA: TGCAGTGCTAGTATCGGGGGGTACGAGCAGTACTTC.

This clone was observed a few times. The rearrangement links TRBV19 to TRBJ1-6, with D possibly TRBD1 on 5 matching bases. With 5 bases removed from V and 4 bases from J, the gap between germline ends came to 6 bases. The CDR3 spans 13 residues. Per germline, CDR1 LNHDA and CDR2 SQIVND (reference sequence). The CDR3 nucleotides read TGTGCCAGTAGTGGGGGATATAATTCACCCCTCCACTTT. Translating gives CASSGGYNSPLHF.

V usage is TRBV5-1 and J usage is TRBJ1-3, with 7 bases aligning to TRBD1. Germline loops: CDR1 SGHRS, CDR2 YFSETQ. V trimming: 0 bases; J trimming: 1 base; junction bases outside the gene matches: 7. The CDR3 has 17 amino acids. This CDR3 is CASSLDRDSFSGNTIYF. The DNA for the CDR3 is TGCGCCAGCAGCTTGGATAGGGACAGTTTTTCTGGAAACACCATATATTTT.

The gene calls are TRBV28 and TRBJ2-5; no firm D call. Trimming took off 2 bases at V and 5 bases at J, with 9 bases between the two ends. CDR1 is MDHEN, CDR2 SYDVKM, per germline. The CDR3 runs to 13 residues. CDR3 sequence reads: CASSLEKIETQYF. In DNA form, the CDR3 reads TGTGCCAGCAGTTTAGAAAAGATTGAGACCCAGTACTTC.

The rearrangement uses TRBV28 and TRBJ1-3, with no clear D. V was shortened by 5 bases and J by 0 bases, with 8 bases between the two germline ends. The CDR3 is 14 residues long. The germline gives CDR1 MDHEN, CDR2 SYDVKM. In DNA form, the CDR3 reads TGTGCCAGCAGTCCTTATTTCTCTGGAAACACCATATATTTT. Encoded protein: CASSPYFSGNTIYF.

The rearrangement links TRBV28 to TRBJ2-1; D call uncertain. Trimming shortened V by 6 bases and J by 7 bases, and 7 bases separated the two germline ends. Looked up from germline, CDR1 is MDHEN and CDR2 is SYDVKM. This CDR3 comprises 11 residues. The DNA for the CDR3 is TGTGCCAGCAGCGGCGGTAATGAGCAGTTCTTC. Translation gives CASSGGNEQFF.